This TCR beta chain was recorded in a study of Ad26.COV2.S vaccination and SARS-CoV-2 variants. Background on the study: Ad26.COV2.S arm of COV1001 included the donor. Doses of Ad26.COV2.S were injected into muscle once or twice, 56 days apart.

Assay: immunoSEQ multiplex PCR; the TCRdb copy retains only in-frame clones and omits some. The sample contains 200,000 to 250,000 clones, roughly 88% of which appear only once. Trimming left V 3 bases short and J 13 bases short, with 16 bases between. CDR3 size: 14 residues. In germline, CDR1 is LNHNV, CDR2 YYDKDF (reference sequence). The treatment here: roughly 20 received Ad26.COV2.S at low or high dose, single or two shots; about five received placebo; per-sample allocation not given. Sample collection was performed on day 63 after the first vaccine or placebo injection. Turning to this clone: Its antigen is unknown.

Findings of the study overall: Responses of T cells in total may have been underestimated by the TCR breadth and depth analyses.

The chain links TRBV15 to TRBJ1-6; a weak D match, TRBD1 (6 bases). The sequences come from peripheral blood, collected in a trial of Ad26.COV2.S vaccine versus placebo. The origin of this receptor is a person between 18 and 60 years old who received the Ad26.COV2.S COVID-19 vaccine or a placebo. DNA of the CDR3: TGTGCCACCAGCAGCCTCCCCCAGGGGATCCCCCTCCACTTT. Amino acid sequence: CATSSLPQGIPLHF.